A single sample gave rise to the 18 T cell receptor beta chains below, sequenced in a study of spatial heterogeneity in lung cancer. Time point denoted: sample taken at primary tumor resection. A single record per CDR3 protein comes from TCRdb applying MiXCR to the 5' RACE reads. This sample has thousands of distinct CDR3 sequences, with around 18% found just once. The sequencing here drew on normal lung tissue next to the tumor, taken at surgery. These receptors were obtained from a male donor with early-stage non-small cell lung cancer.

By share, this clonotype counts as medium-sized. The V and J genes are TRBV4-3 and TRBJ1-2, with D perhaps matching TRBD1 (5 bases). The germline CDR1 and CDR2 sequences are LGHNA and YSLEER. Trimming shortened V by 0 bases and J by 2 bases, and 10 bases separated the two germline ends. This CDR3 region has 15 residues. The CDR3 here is CASSQDMAGNYGYTF. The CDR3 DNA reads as TGCGCCAGCAGCCAAGATATGGCAGGGAACTATGGCTACACCTTC.

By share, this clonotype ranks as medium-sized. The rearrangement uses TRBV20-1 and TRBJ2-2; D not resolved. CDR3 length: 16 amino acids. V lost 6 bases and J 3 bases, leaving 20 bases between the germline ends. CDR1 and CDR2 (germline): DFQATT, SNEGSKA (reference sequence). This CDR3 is CSAKPHLAGDTGELFF. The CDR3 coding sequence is TGCAGTGCGAAGCCACATCTCGCAGGAGACACCGGGGAGCTGTTTTTT.

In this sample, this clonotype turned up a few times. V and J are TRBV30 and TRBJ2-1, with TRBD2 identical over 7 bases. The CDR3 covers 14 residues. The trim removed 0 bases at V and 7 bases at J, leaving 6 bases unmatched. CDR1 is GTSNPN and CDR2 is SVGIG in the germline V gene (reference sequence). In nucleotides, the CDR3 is TGTGCCTGGAGTGTAGGGAGTAGCGGGAATGAGCAGTTCTTC. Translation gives CAWSVGSSGNEQFF.

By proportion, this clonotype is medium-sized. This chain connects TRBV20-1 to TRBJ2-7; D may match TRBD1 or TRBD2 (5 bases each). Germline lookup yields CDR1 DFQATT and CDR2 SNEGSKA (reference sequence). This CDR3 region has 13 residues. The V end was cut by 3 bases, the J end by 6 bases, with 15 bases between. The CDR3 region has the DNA TGCAGTGCTAGGGGGGAACTCTTGGGCGAGCAGTACTTC. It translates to CSARGELLGEQYF.

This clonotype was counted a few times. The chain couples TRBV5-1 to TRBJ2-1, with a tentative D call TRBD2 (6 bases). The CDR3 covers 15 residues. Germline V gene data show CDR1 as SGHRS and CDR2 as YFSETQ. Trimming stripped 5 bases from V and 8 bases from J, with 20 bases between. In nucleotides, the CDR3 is TGCGCCAGCAGGCCGGGACTCTCCGAACTCTATGAGCAGTTCTTC. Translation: CASRPGLSELYEQFF.

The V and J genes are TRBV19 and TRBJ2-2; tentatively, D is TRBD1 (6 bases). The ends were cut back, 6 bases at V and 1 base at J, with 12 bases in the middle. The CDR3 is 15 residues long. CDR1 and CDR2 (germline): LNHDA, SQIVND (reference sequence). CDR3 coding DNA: TGTGCCAGTAGGAAGGGACAATTGAACACCGGGGAGCTGTTTTTT. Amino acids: CASRKGQLNTGELFF.

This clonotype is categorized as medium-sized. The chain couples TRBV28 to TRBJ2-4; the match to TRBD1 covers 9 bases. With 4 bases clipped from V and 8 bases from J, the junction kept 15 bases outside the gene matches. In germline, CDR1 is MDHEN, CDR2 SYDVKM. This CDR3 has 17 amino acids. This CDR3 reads CASSSPSGTGNLDIQYF. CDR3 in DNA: TGTGCCAGCAGTTCCCCATCCGGGACAGGGAATTTGGACATTCAGTACTTC.

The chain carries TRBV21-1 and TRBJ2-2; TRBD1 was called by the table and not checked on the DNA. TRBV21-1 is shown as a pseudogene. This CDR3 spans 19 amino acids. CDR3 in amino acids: CASSKPRFGTEISIGELFF. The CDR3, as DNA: TGTGCCAGCAGCAAACCCAGGTTCGGGACGGAGATTTCCATCGGGGAGCTGTTTTTT.

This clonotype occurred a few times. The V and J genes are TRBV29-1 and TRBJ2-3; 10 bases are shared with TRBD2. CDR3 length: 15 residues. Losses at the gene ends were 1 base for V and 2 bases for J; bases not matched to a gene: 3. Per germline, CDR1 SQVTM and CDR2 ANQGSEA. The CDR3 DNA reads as TGCAGCGTTGAAGGGCTAGCGGGAGCCACAGATACGCAGTATTTT. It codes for CSVEGLAGATDTQYF.

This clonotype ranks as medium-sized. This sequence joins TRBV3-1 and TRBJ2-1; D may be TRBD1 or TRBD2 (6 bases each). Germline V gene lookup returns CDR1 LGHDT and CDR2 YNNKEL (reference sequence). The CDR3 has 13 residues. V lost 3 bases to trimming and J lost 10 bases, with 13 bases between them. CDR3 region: CASSQGGGGEQFF. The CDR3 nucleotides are TGTGCCAGCAGCCAGGGCGGAGGGGGAGAGCAGTTCTTC.

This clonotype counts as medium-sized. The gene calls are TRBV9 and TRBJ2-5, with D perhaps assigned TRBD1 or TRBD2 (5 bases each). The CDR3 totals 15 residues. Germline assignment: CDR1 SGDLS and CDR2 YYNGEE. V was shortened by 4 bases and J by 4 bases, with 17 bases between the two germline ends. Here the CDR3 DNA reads TGTGCCAGCAGCAGAGGCTTCGGGGCGCGAGAGACCCAGTACTTC. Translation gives CASSRGFGARETQYF. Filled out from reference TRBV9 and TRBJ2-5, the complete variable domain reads DSGVTQTPKHLITATGQRVTLRCSPRSGDLSVYWYQQSLDQGLQFLIQYYNGEERAKGNILERFSAQQFPDLHSELNLSSLELGDSALYFCASSRGFGARETQYFGPGTRLLVL.

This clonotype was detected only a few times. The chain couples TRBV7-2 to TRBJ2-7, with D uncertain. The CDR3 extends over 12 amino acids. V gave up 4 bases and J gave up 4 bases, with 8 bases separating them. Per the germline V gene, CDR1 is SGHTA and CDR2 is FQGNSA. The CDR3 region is CASSSRTYEQYF. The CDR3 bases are TGTGCCAGCAGCTCTAGAACGTACGAGCAGTACTTC.

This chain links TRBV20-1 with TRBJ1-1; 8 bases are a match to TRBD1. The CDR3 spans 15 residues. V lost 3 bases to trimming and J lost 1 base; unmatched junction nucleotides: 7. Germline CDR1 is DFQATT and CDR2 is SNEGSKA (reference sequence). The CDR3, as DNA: TGCAGTGCTAGCCCTCGGACAGGGCAGAACACTGAAGCTTTCTTT. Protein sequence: CSASPRTGQNTEAFF.

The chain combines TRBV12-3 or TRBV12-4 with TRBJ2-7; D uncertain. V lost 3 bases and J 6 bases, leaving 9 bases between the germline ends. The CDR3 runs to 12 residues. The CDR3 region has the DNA TGTGCCAGCAGTTTTAGTGTTGCCGAGCAGTACTTC. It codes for CASSFSVAEQYF.

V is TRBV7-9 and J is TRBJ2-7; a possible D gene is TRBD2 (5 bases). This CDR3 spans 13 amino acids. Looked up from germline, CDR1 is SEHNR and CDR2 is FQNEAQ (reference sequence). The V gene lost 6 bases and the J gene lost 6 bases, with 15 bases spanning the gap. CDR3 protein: CASRKNLAGEQYF. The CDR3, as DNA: TGTGCCAGCAGAAAAAACCTAGCTGGCGAGCAGTACTTC.

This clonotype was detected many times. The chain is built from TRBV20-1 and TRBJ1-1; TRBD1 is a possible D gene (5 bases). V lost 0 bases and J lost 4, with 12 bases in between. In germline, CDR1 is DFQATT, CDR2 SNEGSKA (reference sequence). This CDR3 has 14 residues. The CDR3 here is CSARETGTRTEAFF. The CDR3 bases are TGCAGTGCTAGAGAGACCGGGACGCGCACTGAAGCTTTCTTT.

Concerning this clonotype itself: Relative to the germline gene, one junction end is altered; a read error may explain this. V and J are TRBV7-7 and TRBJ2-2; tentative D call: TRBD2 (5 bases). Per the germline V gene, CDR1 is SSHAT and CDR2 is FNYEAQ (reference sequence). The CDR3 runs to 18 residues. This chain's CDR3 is CASSQRAPASWVVRELFF. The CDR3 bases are TGTGCTAGCAGCCAGAGGGCTCCGGCTAGCTGGGTGGTGAGGGAGCTGTTTTTT.

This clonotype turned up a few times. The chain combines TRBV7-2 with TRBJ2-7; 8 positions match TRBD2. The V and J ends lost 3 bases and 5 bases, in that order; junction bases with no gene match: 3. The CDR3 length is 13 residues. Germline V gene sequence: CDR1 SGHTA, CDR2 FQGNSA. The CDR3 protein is CASSFELADEQYF. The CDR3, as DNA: TGTGCCAGCAGCTTTGAACTAGCGGACGAGCAGTACTTC.